This TCR beta chain was identified during a study of Ad26.COV2.S vaccination and SARS-CoV-2 variants. The CDR3 has 13 amino acids. With 1 base removed from V and 2 bases from J, the gap between germline ends came to 9 bases. Germline lookup yields CDR1 GTSNPN and CDR2 SVGIG (reference sequence). Clones were sequenced by immunoSEQ multiplex PCR, and TCRdb holds only the in-frame ones, with some missing. The data hold 250,000 or so clones, with 87% observed a single time. Documented treatment: about 20 received Ad26.COV2.S at low or high dose, single or two shots; a few received placebo; per-sample allocation not given. Sampling took place 63 days after the first vaccine or placebo injection. In Boston, the donor was an adult between 18-55 years of age.

The input for sequencing was peripheral blood, taken in a trial of Ad26.COV2.S vaccine versus placebo. The chain joins TRBV30 to TRBJ2-7; D is uncertain. The clonotype originates from a person between 18 and 59 years old who received the Ad26.COV2.S COVID-19 vaccine or a placebo. CDR3 sequence: CAWSGWVTYEQYF. DNA for the CDR3: TGTGCCTGGAGTGGGTGGGTGACCTACGAGCAGTACTTC.